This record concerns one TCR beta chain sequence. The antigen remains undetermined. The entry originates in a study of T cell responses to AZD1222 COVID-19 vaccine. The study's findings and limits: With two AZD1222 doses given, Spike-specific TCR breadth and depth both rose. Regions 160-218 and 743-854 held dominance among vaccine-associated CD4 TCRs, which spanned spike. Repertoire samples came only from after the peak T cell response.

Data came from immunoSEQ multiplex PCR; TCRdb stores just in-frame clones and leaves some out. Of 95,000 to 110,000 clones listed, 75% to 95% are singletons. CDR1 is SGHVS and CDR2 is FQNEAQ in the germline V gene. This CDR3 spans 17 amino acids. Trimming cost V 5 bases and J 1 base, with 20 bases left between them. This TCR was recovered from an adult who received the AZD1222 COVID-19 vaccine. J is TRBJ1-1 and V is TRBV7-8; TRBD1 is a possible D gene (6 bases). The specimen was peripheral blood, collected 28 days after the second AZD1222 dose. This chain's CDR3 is CASSPRSWGAENTEAFF. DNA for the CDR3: TGTGCCAGCAGCCCTCGGTCGTGGGGGGCTGAGAACACTGAAGCTTTCTTT.